This T cell receptor (beta chain) was found in a study of regulatory T cells in long-lasting Graves disease. Time point here: persistent/refractory GD, antithyroid drugs over 5 years with positive TRAb. Scientists built the TCR library using RNA that was extracted from PBMCs. An endocrinology department in Xi'an, China, supplied the patients. In this sample, this clonotype turned up many times. After removal of 2 bases from V and 6 bases from J, the junction contained 5 bases not matched to a gene. This CDR3 has 15 residues. In germline, CDR1 is SNHLY, CDR2 FYNNEI. To make TCR beta libraries, researchers used iRepertoire HTBI primers and Arm-PCR of CDR3 regions. Each CDR3 protein is one row after TCRdb ran MiXCR on the multiplex PCR reads. The sample contains hundreds of thousands of distinct CDR3 sequences, 30% of which appear only once.

The specimen was peripheral blood mononuclear cells (PBMCs), collected when the disease was refractory, from a patient treated with antithyroid drugs. V is TRBV2 and J is TRBJ2-7, with 12 bases matching TRBD1. This TCR came from a female donor with Graves disease. CDR3 loop: CASSERGDRGREQYF. The CDR3 DNA follows: TGTGCCAGCAGTGAAAGGGGGGACAGGGGGCGCGAGCAGTACTTC.